The sequence of this TCR beta chain was determined in a study of Graves' ophthalmopathy and Graves' hyperthyroidism. Study information: The collection of peripheral blood took place at initial diagnosis, before any treatment.

Germline V CDR1 and CDR2: MDHEN, SYDVKM. CDR3 length: 14 residues. Trimming took off 6 bases at V and 9 bases at J, with 20 bases between the two ends. General study results and limits: The majority of expanded thyroid clonotypes above 0.001 frequency also occurred in blood.

Amplification of TCR beta CDR3 regions used RNA transcripts. Second-round multiplex PCR came after first-round RT-PCR with HTBI primers. MiXCR was run by TCRdb on the multiplex PCR reads, yielding one entry per CDR3 protein. The sample has about 400,000 distinct CDR3 sequences; approximately 16% are singletons. Concerning this clonotype: Its antigen is as yet unknown. A read error may explain this, as a much larger clone is one base away.

Patients were diagnosed from clinical symptoms, serum thyroxine, TRAb, thyroid ultrasound and orbital computed tomography. PBMCs stemmed from over 9.5 ml of fresh peripheral blood. The material sequenced was peripheral blood. The rearrangement joins TRBV28 to TRBJ1-2; no clear D. The sequence was obtained from a woman aged 18-30 years with Graves' ophthalmopathy. CDR3 DNA: TGTGCCAGCAGGTTTAGTTTGAGTCTCTCTAGCTACACCTTC. Encoded protein: CASRFSLSLSSYTF.